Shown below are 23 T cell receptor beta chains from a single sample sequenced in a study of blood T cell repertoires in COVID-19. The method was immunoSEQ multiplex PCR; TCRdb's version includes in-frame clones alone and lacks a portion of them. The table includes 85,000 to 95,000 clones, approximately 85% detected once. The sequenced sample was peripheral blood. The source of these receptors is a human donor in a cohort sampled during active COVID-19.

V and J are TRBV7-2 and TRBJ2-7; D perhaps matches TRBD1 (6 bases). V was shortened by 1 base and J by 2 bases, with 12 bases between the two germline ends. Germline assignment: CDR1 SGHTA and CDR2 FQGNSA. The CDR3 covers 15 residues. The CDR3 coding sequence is TGTGCCAGCAGCTTAGGTCCTGGACAGCCCTACGAGCAGTACTTC. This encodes CASSLGPGQPYEQYF. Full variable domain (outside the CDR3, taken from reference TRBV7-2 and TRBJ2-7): GAGVSQSPSNKVTEKGKDVELRCDPISGHTALYWYRQSLGQGLEFLIYFQGNSAPDKSGLPSDRFSAERTGGSVSTLTIQRTQQEDSAVYLCASSLGPGQPYEQYFGPGTRLTVT.

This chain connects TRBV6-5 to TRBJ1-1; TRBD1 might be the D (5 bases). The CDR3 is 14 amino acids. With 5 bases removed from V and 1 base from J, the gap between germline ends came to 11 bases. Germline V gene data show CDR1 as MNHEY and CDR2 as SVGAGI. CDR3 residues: CASSRGGENTEAFF. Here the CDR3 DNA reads TGTGCCAGCAGTCGGGGGGGGGAGAACACTGAAGCTTTCTTT.

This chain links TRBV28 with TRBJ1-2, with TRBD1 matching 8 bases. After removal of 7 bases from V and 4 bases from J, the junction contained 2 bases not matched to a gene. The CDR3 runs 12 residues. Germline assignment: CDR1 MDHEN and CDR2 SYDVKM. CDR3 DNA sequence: TGTGCCAGCATGGGACAGGTCTATGGCTACACCTTC. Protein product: CASMGQVYGYTF.

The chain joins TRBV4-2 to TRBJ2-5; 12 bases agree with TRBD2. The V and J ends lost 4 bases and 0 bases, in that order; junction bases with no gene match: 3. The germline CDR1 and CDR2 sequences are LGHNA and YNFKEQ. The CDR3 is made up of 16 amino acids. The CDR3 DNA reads TGTGCCAGCAGCCCATGGACTAGCGGGAACCAAGAGACCCAGTACTTC. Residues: CASSPWTSGNQETQYF.

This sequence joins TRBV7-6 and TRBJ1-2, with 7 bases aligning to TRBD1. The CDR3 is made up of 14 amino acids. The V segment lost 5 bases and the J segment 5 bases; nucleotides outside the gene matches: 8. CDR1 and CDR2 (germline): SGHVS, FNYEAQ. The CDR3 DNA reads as TGTGCCAGCAGCCCTTCCGGGACAGATTATGGCTACACCTTC. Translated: CASSPSGTDYGYTF.

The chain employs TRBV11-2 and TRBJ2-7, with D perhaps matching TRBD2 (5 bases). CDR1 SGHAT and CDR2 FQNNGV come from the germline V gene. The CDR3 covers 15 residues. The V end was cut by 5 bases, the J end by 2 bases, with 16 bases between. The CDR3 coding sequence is TGTGCCAGCAGCCCTTGGTCCGAGGGCCCCTACGAGCAGTACTTC. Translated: CASSPWSEGPYEQYF. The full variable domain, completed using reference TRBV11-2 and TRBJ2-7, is EAGVAQSPRYKIIEKRQSVAFWCNPISGHATLYWYQQILGQGPKLLIQFQNNGVVDDSQLPKDRFSAERLKGVDSTLKIQPAKLEDSAVYLCASSPWSEGPYEQYFGPGTRLTVT.

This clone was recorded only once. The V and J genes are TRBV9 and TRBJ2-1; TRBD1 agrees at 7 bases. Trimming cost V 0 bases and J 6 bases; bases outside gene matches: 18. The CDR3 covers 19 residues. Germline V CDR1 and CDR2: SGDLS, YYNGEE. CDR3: CASSVGRGTSGTTLNEQFF. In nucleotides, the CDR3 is TGTGCCAGCAGCGTAGGCAGGGGGACGTCAGGGACGACCCTCAATGAGCAGTTCTTC.

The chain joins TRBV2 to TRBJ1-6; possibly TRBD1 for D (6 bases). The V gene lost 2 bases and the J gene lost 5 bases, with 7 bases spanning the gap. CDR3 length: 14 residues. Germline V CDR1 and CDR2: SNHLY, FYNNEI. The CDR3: CASSENRDNSPLHF. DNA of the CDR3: TGTGCCAGCAGTGAAAACAGGGATAATTCACCCCTCCACTTT.

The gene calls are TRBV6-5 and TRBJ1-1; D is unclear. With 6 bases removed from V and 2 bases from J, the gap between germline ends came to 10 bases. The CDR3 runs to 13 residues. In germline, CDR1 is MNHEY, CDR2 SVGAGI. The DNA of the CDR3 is TGTGCCAGCAGGATTCAGCGAAACACTGAAGCTTTCTTT. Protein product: CASRIQRNTEAFF.

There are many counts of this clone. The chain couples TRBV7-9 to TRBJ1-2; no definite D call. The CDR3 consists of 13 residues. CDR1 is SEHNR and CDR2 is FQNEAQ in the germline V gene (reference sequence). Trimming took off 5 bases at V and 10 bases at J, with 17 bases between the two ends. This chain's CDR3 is CASSPEGAGYYTF. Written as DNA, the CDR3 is TGTGCCAGCAGCCCCGAAGGTGCAGGATACTACACCTTC.

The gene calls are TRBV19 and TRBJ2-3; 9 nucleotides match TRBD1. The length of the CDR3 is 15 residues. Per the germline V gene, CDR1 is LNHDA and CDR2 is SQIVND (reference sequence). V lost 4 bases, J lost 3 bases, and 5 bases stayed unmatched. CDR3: CASSTGQGSTDTQYF. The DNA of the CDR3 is TGTGCCAGTAGTACCGGACAGGGGTCGACAGATACGCAGTATTTT.

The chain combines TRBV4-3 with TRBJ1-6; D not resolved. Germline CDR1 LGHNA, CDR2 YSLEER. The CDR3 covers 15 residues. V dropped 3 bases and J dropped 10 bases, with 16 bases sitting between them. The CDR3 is CASSQVPSPGSPLHF. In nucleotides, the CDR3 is TGCGCCAGCAGCCAGGTCCCCTCACCGGGATCACCCCTCCACTTT.

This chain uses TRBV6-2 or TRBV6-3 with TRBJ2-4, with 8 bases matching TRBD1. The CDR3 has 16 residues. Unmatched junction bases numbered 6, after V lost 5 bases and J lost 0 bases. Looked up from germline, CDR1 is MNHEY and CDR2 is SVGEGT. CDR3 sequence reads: CASSQDRGLAKNIQYF. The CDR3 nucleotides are TGTGCCAGCAGTCAAGACAGGGGTCTAGCCAAAAACATTCAGTACTTC.

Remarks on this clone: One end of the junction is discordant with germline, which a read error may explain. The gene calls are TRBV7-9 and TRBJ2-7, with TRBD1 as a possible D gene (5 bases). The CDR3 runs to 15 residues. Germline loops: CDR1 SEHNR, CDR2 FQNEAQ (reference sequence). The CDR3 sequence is CASSLAPREHYEQYF. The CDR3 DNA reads TGTGCCAGCAGTTTAGCACCCAGGGAACACTACGAGCAGTACTTC.

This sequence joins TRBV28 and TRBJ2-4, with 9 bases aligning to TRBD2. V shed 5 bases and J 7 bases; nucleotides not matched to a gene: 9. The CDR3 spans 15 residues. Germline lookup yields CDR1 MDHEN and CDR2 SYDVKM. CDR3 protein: CASSPGGTSRNIQYF. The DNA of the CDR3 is TGTGCCAGCAGTCCAGGGGGGACTAGCAGGAACATTCAGTACTTC.

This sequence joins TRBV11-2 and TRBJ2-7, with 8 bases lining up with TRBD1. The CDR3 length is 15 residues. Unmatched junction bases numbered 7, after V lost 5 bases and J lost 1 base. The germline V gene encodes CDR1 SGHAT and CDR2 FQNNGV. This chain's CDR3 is CASSPNRDRSYEQYF. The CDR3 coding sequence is TGTGCCAGCAGCCCGAACCGGGACAGGTCCTACGAGCAGTACTTC.

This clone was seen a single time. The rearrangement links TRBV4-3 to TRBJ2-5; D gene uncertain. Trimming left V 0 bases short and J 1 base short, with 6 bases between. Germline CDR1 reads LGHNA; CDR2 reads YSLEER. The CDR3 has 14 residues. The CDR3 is CASSQDRFQETQYF. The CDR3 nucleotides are TGCGCCAGCAGCCAAGATCGTTTCCAAGAGACCCAGTACTTC.

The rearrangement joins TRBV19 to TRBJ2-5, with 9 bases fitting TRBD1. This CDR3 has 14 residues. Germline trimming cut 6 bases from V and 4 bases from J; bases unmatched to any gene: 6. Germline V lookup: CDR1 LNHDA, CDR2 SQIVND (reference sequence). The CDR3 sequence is CASRGQGGLETQYF. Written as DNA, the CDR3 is TGTGCCAGTAGGGGACAGGGAGGGTTAGAGACCCAGTACTTC.

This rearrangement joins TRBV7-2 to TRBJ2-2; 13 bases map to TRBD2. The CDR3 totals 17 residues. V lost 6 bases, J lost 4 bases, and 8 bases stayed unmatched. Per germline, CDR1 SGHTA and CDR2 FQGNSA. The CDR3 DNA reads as TGTGCCAGCAGGAAAGGGACTAGCGGGATCGGCACCGGGGAGCTGTTTTTT. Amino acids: CASRKGTSGIGTGELFF.

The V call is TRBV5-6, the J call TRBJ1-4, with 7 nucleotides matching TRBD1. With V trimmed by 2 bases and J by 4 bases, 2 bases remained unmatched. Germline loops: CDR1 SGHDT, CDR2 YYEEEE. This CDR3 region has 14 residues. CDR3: CASSLGTVNEKLFF. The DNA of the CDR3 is TGTGCCAGCAGCTTAGGGACAGTTAATGAAAAACTGTTTTTT.

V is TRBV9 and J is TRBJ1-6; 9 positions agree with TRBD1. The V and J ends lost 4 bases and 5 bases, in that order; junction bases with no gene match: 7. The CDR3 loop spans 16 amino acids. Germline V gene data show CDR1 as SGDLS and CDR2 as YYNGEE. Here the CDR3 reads CASSIGGQGNNSPLHF. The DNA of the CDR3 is TGTGCCAGCAGCATAGGGGGACAGGGAAATAATTCACCCCTCCACTTT.

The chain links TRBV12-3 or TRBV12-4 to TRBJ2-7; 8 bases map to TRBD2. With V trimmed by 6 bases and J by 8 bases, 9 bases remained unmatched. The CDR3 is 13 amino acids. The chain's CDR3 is CASSTGGGIKQYF. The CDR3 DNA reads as TGTGCCAGCAGCACCGGGGGGGGGATCAAGCAGTACTTC.

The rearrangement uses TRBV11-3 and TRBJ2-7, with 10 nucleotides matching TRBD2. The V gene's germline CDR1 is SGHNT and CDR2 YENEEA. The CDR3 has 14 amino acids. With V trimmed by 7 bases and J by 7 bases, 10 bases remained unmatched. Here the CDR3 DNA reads TGTGCCAGCAAAGAGGCTAGCGGGAGTAGGGAGCAGTACTTC. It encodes CASKEASGSREQYF.